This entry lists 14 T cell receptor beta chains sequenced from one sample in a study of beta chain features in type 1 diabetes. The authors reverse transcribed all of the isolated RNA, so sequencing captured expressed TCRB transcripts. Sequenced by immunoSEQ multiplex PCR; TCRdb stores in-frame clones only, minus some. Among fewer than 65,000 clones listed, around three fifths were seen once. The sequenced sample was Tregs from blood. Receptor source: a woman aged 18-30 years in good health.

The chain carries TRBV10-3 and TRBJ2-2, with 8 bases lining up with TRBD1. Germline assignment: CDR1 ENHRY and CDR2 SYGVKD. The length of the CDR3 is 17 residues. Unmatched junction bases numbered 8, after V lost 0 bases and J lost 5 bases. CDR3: CAISESSGGMRTGELFF. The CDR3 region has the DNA TGTGCCATCAGTGAGTCGTCAGGGGGCATGAGGACCGGGGAGCTGTTTTTT.

CDR3 in DNA: TGCGCCAGCAGCTTGATACTACCAGACAATGAGCAGTTCTTC. Translation gives CASSLILPDNEQFF. The chain links TRBV5-1 to TRBJ2-1; no firm D call. CDR3 length: 14 amino acids. The ends were cut back, 1 base at V and 5 bases at J, with 10 bases in the middle. Germline V gene data show CDR1 as SGHRS and CDR2 as YFSETQ.

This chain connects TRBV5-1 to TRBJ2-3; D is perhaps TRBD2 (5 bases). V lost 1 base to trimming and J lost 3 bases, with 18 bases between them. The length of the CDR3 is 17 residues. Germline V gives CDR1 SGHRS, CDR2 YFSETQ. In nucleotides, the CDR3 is TGCGCCAGCAGCTTGTGGGGTTCGGGAAGGGCGACAGATACGCAGTATTTT. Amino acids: CASSLWGSGRATDTQYF.

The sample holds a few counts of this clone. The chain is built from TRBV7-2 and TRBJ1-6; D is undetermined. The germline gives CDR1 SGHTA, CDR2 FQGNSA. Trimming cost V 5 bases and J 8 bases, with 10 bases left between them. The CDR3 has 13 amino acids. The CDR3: CASSPDGDSPLHF. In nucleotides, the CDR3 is TGTGCCAGCAGCCCGGACGGGGATTCACCCCTCCACTTT.

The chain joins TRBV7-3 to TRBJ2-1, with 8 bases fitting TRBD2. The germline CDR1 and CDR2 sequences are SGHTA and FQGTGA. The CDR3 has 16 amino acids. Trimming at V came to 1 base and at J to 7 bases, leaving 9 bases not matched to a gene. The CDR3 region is CASSLMGSGGLNEQFF. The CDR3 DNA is TGTGCCAGCAGCTTAATGGGATCGGGGGGGCTGAATGAGCAGTTCTTC.

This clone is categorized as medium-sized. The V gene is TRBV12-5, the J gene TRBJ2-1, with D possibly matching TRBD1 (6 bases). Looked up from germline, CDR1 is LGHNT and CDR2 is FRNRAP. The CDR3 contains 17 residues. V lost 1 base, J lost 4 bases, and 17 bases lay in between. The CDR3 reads CASGLAQSGAQYNEQFF. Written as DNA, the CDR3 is TGTGCTAGTGGTTTGGCTCAATCAGGGGCGCAGTACAATGAGCAGTTCTTC.

This chain's CDR3 is CSVRTGGSNQPQHF. CDR3 nucleotides: TGCAGCGTTCGAACAGGGGGCAGCAATCAGCCCCAGCATTTT. This chain joins TRBV29-1 and TRBJ1-5; 9 positions agree with TRBD1. CDR1 and CDR2 (germline): SQVTM, ANQGSEA. This CDR3 is built from 14 residues. V lost 5 bases to trimming and J lost 1 base; unmatched junction nucleotides: 3.

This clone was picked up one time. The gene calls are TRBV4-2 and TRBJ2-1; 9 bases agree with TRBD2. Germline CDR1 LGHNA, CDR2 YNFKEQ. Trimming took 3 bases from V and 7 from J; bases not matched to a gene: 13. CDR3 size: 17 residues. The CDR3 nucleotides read TGTGCCAGCAGCCAGGTCCTGGGCGGGGGGGCCAAAAATGAGCAGTTCTTC. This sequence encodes CASSQVLGGGAKNEQFF.

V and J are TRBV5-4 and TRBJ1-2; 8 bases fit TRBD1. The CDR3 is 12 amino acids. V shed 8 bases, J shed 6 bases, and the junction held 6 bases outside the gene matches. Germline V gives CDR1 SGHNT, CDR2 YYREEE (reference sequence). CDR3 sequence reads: CASTTGVDGYTF. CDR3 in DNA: TGTGCCAGTACGACAGGGGTCGATGGCTACACCTTC.

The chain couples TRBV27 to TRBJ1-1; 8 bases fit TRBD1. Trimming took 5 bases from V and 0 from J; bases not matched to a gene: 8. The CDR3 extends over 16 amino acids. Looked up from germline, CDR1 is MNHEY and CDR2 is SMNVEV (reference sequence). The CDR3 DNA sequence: TGTGCCAGCAGTGATTCGGGACAGGCAATGAACACTGAAGCTTTCTTT. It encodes CASSDSGQAMNTEAFF.

As DNA, the CDR3 is TGTGCCAGCAGCGCCATGACAGGTAGCACAGATACGCAGTATTTT. Translating it yields CASSAMTGSTDTQYF. The chain employs TRBV9 and TRBJ2-3; a weak D match, TRBD1 (6 bases). V dropped 3 bases and J dropped 0 bases, with 11 bases sitting between them. Per germline, CDR1 SGDLS and CDR2 YYNGEE. The CDR3 has 15 residues. Supplemented by reference TRBV9 and TRBJ2-3, the full variable domain reads DSGVTQTPKHLITATGQRVTLRCSPRSGDLSVYWYQQSLDQGLQFLIQYYNGEERAKGNILERFSAQQFPDLHSELNLSSLELGDSALYFCASSAMTGSTDTQYFGPGTRLTVL.

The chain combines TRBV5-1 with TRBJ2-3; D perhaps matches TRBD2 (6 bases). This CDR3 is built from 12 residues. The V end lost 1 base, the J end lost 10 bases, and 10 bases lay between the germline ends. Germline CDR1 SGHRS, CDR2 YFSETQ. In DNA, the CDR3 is TGCGCCAGCAGCTTGTCTAGCGTGTCGCAGTATTTT. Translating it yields CASSLSSVSQYF.

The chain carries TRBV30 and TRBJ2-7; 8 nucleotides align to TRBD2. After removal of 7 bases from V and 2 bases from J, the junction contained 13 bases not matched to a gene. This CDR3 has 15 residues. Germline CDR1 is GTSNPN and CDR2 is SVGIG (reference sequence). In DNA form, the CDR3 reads TGTGCCTCTACAACAGCGGGAGCGATAACCTACGAGCAGTACTTC. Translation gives CASTTAGAITYEQYF.

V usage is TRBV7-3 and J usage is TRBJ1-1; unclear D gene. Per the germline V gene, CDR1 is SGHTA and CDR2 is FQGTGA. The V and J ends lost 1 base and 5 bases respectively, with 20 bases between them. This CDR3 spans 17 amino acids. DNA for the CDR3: TGTGCCAGCAGCTTAAACGGCGGTAAGGACGGGATGACTGAAGCTTTCTTT. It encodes CASSLNGGKDGMTEAFF.